This T cell receptor (beta chain) was captured by sequencing in a study of T cell changes during pregnancy in multiple sclerosis. Germline V gene lookup returns CDR1 LNHDA and CDR2 SQIVND (reference sequence). Trimming took 0 bases from V and 3 from J; bases not matched to a gene: 4. The CDR3 covers 16 residues. Profiling relied on immunoSEQ multiplex PCR, and the TCRdb table lists in-frame clones only, not all of them. The sample has about 34,000 clones, over 85% seen once. This clonotype was obtained from a female donor with multiple sclerosis, enrolled in a pregnancy study. The source material was CD8+ T cells from peripheral blood mononuclear cells, sampled in the third trimester of pregnancy. The V and J genes are TRBV19 and TRBJ2-1, with 8 bases lining up with TRBD2. This CDR3 is CASSIDSGGVYNEQFF. The CDR3 nucleotides are TGTGCCAGTAGTATAGATTCGGGGGGGGTCTACAATGAGCAGTTCTTC.